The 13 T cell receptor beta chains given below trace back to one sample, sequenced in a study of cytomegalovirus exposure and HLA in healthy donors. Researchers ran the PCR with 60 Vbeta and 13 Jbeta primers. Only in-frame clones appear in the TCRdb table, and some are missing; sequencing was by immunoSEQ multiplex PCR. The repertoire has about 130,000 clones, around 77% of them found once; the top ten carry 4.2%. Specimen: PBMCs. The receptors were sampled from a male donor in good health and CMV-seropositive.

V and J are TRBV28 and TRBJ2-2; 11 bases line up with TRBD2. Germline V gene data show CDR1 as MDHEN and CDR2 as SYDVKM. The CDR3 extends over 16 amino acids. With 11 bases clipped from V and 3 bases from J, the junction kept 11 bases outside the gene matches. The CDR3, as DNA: TGTGCCCGACGCCTAGCGGGAGGCCCCCACACCGGGGAGCTGTTTTTT. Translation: CARRLAGGPHTGELFF. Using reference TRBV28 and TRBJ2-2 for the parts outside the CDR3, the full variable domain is DVKVTQSSRYLVKRTGEKVFLECVQDMDHENMFWYRQDPGLGLRLIYFSYDVKMKEKGDIPEGYSVSREKKERFSLILESASTNQTSMYLCARRLAGGPHTGELFFGEGSRLTVL.

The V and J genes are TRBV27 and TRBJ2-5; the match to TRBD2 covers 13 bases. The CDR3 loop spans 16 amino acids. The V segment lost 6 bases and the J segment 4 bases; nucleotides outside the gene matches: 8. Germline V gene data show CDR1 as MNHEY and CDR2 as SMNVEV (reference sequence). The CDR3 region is CASRLRTSGSGETQYF. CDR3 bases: TGTGCCAGCAGACTCCGGACTAGCGGGAGTGGAGAGACCCAGTACTTC.

The CDR3: CASSFREGVTEAFF. The CDR3 DNA reads as TGTGCCAGCAGTTTTAGGGAGGGCGTCACTGAAGCTTTCTTT. This chain joins TRBV6-5 and TRBJ1-1; no definite D call. V dropped 4 bases and J dropped 4 bases, with 13 bases sitting between them. Germline V gives CDR1 MNHEY, CDR2 SVGAGI. This CDR3 comprises 14 residues.

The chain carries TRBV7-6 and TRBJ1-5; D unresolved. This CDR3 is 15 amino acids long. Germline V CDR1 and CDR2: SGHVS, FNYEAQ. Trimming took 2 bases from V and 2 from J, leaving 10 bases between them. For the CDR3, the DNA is TGTGCCAGCAGCTTACAACCCGGAGGCAATCAGCCCCAGCATTTT. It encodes CASSLQPGGNQPQHF. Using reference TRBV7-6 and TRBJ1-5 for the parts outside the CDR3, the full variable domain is GAGVSQSPRYKVTKRGQDVALRCDPISGHVSLYWYRQALGQGPEFLTYFNYEAQQDKSGLPNDRFSAERPEGSISTLTIQRTEQRDSAMYRCASSLQPGGNQPQHFGDGTRLSIL.

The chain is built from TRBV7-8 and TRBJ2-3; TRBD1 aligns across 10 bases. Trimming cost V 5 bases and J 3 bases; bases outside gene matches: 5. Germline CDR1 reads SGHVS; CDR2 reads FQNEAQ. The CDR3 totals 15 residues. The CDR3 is CASSVRQGATDTQYF. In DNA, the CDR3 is TGTGCCAGCAGCGTAAGACAGGGGGCGACAGATACGCAGTATTTT.

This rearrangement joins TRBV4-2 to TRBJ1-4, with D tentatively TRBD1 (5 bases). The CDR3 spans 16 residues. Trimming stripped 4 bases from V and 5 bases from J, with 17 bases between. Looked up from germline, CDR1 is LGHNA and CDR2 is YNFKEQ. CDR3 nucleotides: TGTGCCAGCAGCCGCCCGACGGGGGGAGTAAATGAAAAACTGTTTTTT. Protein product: CASSRPTGGVNEKLFF.

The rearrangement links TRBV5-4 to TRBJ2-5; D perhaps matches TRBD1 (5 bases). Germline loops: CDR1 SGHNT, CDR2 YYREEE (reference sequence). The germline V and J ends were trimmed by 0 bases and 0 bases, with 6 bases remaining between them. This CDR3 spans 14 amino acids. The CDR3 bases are TGTGCCAGCAGCTTGGGACAGTACCAAGAGACCCAGTACTTC. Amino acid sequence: CASSLGQYQETQYF. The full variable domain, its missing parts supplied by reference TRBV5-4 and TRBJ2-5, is ETGVTQSPTHLIKTRGQQVTLRCSSQSGHNTVSWYQQALGQGPQFIFQYYREEENGRGNFPPRFSGLQFPNYSSELNVNALELDDSALYLCASSLGQYQETQYFGPGTRLLVL.

DNA of the CDR3: TGTGCCAGCAGTTTGGCGGCGGGCCACACAGATACGCAGTATTTT. This codes for CASSLAAGHTDTQYF. The chain is built from TRBV28 and TRBJ2-3, with TRBD2 as a possible D gene (5 bases). The CDR3 spans 15 residues. Germline V gene lookup returns CDR1 MDHEN and CDR2 SYDVKM. The V and J ends lost 3 bases and 2 bases respectively, with 12 bases between them.

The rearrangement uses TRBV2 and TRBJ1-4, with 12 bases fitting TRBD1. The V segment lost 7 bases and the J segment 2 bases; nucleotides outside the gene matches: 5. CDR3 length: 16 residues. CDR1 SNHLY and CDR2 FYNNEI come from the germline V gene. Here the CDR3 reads CASIRDRGQTNEKLFF. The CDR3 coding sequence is TGTGCCAGCATACGGGACAGGGGGCAGACTAATGAAAAACTGTTTTTT. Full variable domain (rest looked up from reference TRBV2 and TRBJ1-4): EPEVTQTPSHQVTQMGQEVILRCVPISNHLYFYWYRQILGQKVEFLVSFYNNEISEKSEIFDDQFSVERPDGSNFTLKIRSTKLEDSAMYFCASIRDRGQTNEKLFFGSGTQLSVL.

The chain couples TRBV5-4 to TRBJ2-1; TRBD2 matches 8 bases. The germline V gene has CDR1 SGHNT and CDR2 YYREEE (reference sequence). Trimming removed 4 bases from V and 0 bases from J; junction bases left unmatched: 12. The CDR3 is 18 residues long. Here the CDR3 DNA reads TGTGCCAGCAGCCCACCGGGACTAGGGGGAAGCTCCTACAATGAGCAGTTCTTC. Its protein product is CASSPPGLGGSSYNEQFF.

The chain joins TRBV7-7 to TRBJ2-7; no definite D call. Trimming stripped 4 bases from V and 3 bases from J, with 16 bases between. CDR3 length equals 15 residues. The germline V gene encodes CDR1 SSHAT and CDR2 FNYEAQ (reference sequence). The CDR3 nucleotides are TGTGCCAGCAGCTACCACTTGGGCAGAAACTACGAGCAGTACTTC. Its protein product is CASSYHLGRNYEQYF.

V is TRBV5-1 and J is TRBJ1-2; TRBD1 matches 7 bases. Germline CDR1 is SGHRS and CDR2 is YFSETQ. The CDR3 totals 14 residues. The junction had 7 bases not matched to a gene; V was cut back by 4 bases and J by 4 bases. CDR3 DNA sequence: TGCGCCAGCAGCGCCAACCGGGACAGCTATGGCTACACCTTC. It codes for CASSANRDSYGYTF.

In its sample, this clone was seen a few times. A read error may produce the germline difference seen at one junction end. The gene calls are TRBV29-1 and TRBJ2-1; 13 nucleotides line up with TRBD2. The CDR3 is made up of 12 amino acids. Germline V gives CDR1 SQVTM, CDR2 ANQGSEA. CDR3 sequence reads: CSVETGLAGALF. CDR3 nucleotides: TGCAGCGTTGAAACCGGACTAGCGGGAGCCCTCTTC.